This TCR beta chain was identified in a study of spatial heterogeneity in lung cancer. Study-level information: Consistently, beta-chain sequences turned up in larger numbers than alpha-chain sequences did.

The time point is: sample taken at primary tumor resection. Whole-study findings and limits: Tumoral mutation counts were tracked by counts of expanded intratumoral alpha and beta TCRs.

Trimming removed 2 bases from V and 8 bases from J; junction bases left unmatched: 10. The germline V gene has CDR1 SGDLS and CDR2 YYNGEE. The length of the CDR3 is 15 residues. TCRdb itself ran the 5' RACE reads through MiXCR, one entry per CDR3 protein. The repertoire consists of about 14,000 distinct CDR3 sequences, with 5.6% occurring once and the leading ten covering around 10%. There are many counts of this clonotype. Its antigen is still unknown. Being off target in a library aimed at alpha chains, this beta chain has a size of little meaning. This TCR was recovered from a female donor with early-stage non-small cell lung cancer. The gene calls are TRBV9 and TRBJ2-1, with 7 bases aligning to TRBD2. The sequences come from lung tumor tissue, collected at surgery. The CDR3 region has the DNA TGTGCCAGCAGCGTTTCCGGGGGGACCTGGGATGAGCAGTTCTTC. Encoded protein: CASSVSGGTWDEQFF.